This T cell receptor (beta chain) was retrieved from a study of blood T cell repertoires in COVID-19 (dated by TCRdb to between 2020 and 2021). A note on the overall study: Samples covering the acute and convalescent phases of COVID-19 were provided by collaborators in the United States, Italy and Spain. Where HLA class I and class II types were available, the types were taken from metadata supplied by the sample provider, not from assay-based typing. Subjects who had been exposed to COVID-19, were actively infected with it, or had recovered from it provided the deeply sampled blood TCRbeta repertoires that made up the dataset. The sample metadata nearly always contained a de-identified subject ID, COVID-19 status, age in years and sex. The repertoires were released in a freely available public database meant as a resource for research on the immune response to SARS-CoV-2. The samples were drawn from two sources: the first 160 participants of the ongoing ImmuneRACE study, and 1,000 to 1,500 subjects contributed by 6 global collaborators. The prospective study material was composed of cDNA or gDNA derived from T cells, B-cell-depleted T cells, or PBMCs. The research as a whole found: The quantity of clinical and demographic metadata differed by source and by participant and was supplied without curation.

The immunoSEQ Assay, a bias-controlled multiplex PCR, was used to amplify TCRbeta CDR3 regions from genomic DNA. Processing in the source paper ran as follows. Nucleated cell counts per sample were estimated from amplification of reference gene primers within the assay. To quantify the absolute abundance of each unique TCRbeta CDR3 rearrangement, sequence reads were collapsed and filtered. For each sample, productive Simpson clonality was calculated as the square root of Simpson's diversity index across productive rearrangements. TCRdb mirrors the immuneACCESS table, restricted to in-frame sequences. Some clones are absent from its copies; in checked studies, under half trace to an unresolved V gene, and the reason for the others is unknown. For V, J and clone size, that table is used; D and trimming come from the DNA. In this sample the table shows about 300,000 clones, 89% of which occur a single time. The top ten constitute 6.4% of the sample.

The V end gives up 2 bases and the J end 4 bases, leaving 0 bases in the junction not matched to a gene. The CDR3 has 14 amino acids, counting the end cysteine and phenylalanine. Only the CDR3 part of the read is kept: 42 bases, read in frame from the first base. As encoded in the germline V gene, CDR1 is SNHLY while CDR2 is FYNNEI. Regarding this clone: Its antigen has not been determined. Within one base of it there is no much larger clone, and no base qualities were kept.

Another Seattle source contributed samples from volunteer blood donors who had recovered from COVID-19. The collaborating institutions used their own protocols to collect whole blood in K2EDTA tubes. Collaborator samples were shipped for TCRbeta analysis as frozen whole blood, isolated PBMCs, or DNA extracted from either sample type. The chain was built from TRBV2 and TRBJ2-2, with 8 bases matching TRBD1. The clonotype comes from a young man who had recovered from COVID-19. Source material: peripheral blood. The CDR3 region: CASSEQGATGELFF. The bases are TGTGCCAGCAGTGAACAGGGGGCCACCGGGGAGCTGTTTTTT.